This TCR beta chain is drawn from a study of regulatory T cells in long-lasting Graves disease. Points from the study as a whole: Persistent disease preferred TRBV28, TRBJ1-2 and TRBJ2-5; new disease, TRBV20-1 and TRBJ2-1. Less diverse TCR repertoires were seen in persistent Graves' patients than in newly diagnosed ones.

Relying on iRepertoire HTBI primers and Arm-PCR of CDR3 regions, the team built TCR beta libraries. TCRdb independently ran MiXCR on the multiplex PCR reads; one entry per CDR3 protein. The sample carries 320,000 or so distinct CDR3 sequences, 18% recorded once. Specified time point: newly diagnosed GD, antithyroid drugs for less than 3 months. Scientists built the TCR library using RNA that was extracted from PBMCs. The CDR3 loop spans 16 amino acids. The V and J ends lost 6 bases and 7 bases respectively, with 22 bases between them. Looked up from germline, CDR1 is SNHLY and CDR2 is FYNNEI. In this sample, this clonotype turned up a few times. Its antigen remains unidentified.

The sample here was peripheral blood mononuclear cells (PBMCs), taken at new diagnosis, from a patient treated with antithyroid drugs. The gene calls are TRBV2 and TRBJ2-1, with D possibly being TRBD2 (5 bases). The sequence derives from a female donor with Graves disease. The CDR3 loop is CASRALLGRARNEQFF. The CDR3 DNA reads TGTGCCAGCAGAGCCCTACTAGGACGCGCTAGGAATGAGCAGTTCTTC. Full variable domain (remainder filled in from reference TRBV2 and TRBJ2-1): EPEVTQTPSHQVTQMGQEVILRCVPISNHLYFYWYRQILGQKVEFLVSFYNNEISEKSEIFDDQFSVERPDGSNFTLKIRSTKLEDSAMYFCASRALLGRARNEQFFGPGTRLTVL.